A single sample is the source of the 20 T cell receptor beta chains below, sequenced in a study of cytomegalovirus exposure and HLA in healthy donors. The PCR employed 60 Vbeta primers together with 13 Jbeta primers. TCRdb's copy holds only in-frame clones and misses some; the assay was immunoSEQ multiplex PCR. The data hold 200,000 to 250,000 clones, with 60% to 80% observed a single time. The sample was PBMCs. All receptors come from a man aged 18 to 30 in good health and CMV-seronegative.

The V and J genes are TRBV9 and TRBJ1-2; 7 bases match TRBD1. CDR3 length: 13 amino acids. After removal of 4 bases from V and 5 bases from J, the junction contained 5 bases not matched to a gene. From germline, CDR1 is SGDLS and CDR2 YYNGEE. The CDR3 is CASSPRQGYGYTF. CDR3 coding DNA: TGTGCCAGCAGCCCTCGACAGGGTTATGGCTACACCTTC.

This clone was observed a single time. This chain uses TRBV5-5 with TRBJ2-7; possible D gene TRBD1, 8 bases. V was clipped by 0 bases and J by 7 bases, with 14 bases between them. The CDR3 spans 14 residues. Germline CDR1 is SGHKS and CDR2 is YYEKEE (reference sequence). The DNA for the CDR3 is TGTGCCAGCAGCTTGGGGACAGGGCGGGGGGAGCAGTACTTC. Residues: CASSLGTGRGEQYF.

The chain combines TRBV2 with TRBJ2-7; D not resolved. V lost 3 bases to trimming and J lost 0 bases, with 9 bases between them. The CDR3 is 14 residues long. Germline V gene lookup returns CDR1 SNHLY and CDR2 FYNNEI. The CDR3: CASSDRLFSYEQYF. In DNA, the CDR3 is TGTGCCAGCAGTGATAGACTCTTCTCCTACGAGCAGTACTTC. The variable domain in full, completed from reference TRBV2 and TRBJ2-7, reads EPEVTQTPSHQVTQMGQEVILRCVPISNHLYFYWYRQILGQKVEFLVSFYNNEISEKSEIFDDQFSVERPDGSNFTLKIRSTKLEDSAMYFCASSDRLFSYEQYFGPGTRLTVT.

This chain links TRBV2 with TRBJ2-7; possibly TRBD2 for D (6 bases). The V and J ends lost 4 bases and 5 bases respectively, with 18 bases between them. This CDR3 spans 15 amino acids. Germline V gene data show CDR1 as SNHLY and CDR2 as FYNNEI. The CDR3: CASSALQLGGNEQYF. DNA for the CDR3: TGTGCCAGCAGTGCTCTGCAGCTGGGGGGTAACGAGCAGTACTTC.

This clone was detected once. The chain joins TRBV6-4 to TRBJ1-2; 8 nucleotides line up with TRBD1. V was clipped by 2 bases and J by 5 bases; unmatched bases: 7. The germline V gene has CDR1 MRHNA and CDR2 SNTAGT. The CDR3 runs to 15 residues. The CDR3 here is CASSDTGQASYGYTF. DNA for the CDR3: TGTGCCAGCAGTGACACGGGACAGGCATCATATGGCTACACCTTC.

This clone was observed once. The chain combines TRBV11-2 with TRBJ2-1, with 15 bases fitting TRBD2. Germline loops: CDR1 SGHAT, CDR2 FQNNGV. The CDR3 consists of 16 residues. The trim removed 5 bases at V and 9 bases at J, leaving 8 bases unmatched. CDR3 loop: CASSRRPGLAGGEQFF. The CDR3 nucleotides are TGTGCCAGCAGCAGACGACCGGGACTAGCGGGAGGTGAGCAGTTCTTC.

The chain employs TRBV15 and TRBJ1-4; 9 bases map to TRBD1. The CDR3 runs to 17 residues. CDR1 and CDR2 (germline): LNHNV, YYDKDF (reference sequence). The J segment lost 6 bases and the V segment lost 0 bases, leaving 8 bases of the junction unmatched. The CDR3 nucleotides are TGTGCCACCAGCAGAGATTATGGGACAGGGAGGGATGAAAAACTGTTTTTT. This encodes CATSRDYGTGRDEKLFF.

This chain joins TRBV6-5 and TRBJ2-1; D is uncertain. Per germline, CDR1 MNHEY and CDR2 SVGAGI. The V end was cut by 4 bases, the J end by 6 bases, with 10 bases between. This CDR3 is built from 13 residues. The CDR3 DNA follows: TGTGCCAGCAGTTGGGCAGCCCCCAATGAGCAGTTCTTC. It specifies CASSWAAPNEQFF.

V usage is TRBV7-9 and J usage is TRBJ1-1; 8 positions match TRBD1. Per germline, CDR1 SEHNR and CDR2 FQNEAQ (reference sequence). CDR3 size: 16 residues. V trimming: 3 bases; J trimming: 0 bases; junction bases outside the gene matches: 6. This CDR3 reads CASSFVTGAVNTEAFF. CDR3 DNA sequence: TGTGCCAGCAGCTTCGTGACAGGGGCGGTGAACACTGAAGCTTTCTTT.

V and J are TRBV5-4 and TRBJ2-1, with 12 bases that match TRBD2. Germline V gene sequence: CDR1 SGHNT, CDR2 YYREEE (reference sequence). The CDR3 is 15 residues long. With V trimmed by 4 bases and J by 4 bases, 3 bases remained unmatched. CDR3 protein: CASSLGLAGYNEQFF. Here the CDR3 DNA reads TGTGCCAGCAGCCTAGGACTAGCGGGGTACAATGAGCAGTTCTTC.

This sequence joins TRBV9 and TRBJ2-5, with a possible D match to TRBD2 (6 bases). Trimming removed 2 bases from V and 5 bases from J, with 7 bases in between. Germline CDR1 SGDLS, CDR2 YYNGEE. The CDR3 is 12 residues long. The CDR3 bases are TGTGCCAGCAGCGTCAGCGGGGAGACCCAGTACTTC. Translation: CASSVSGETQYF.

The chain recombines TRBV14 with TRBJ1-2; D ambiguous. Trimming cost V 1 base and J 7 bases, with 10 bases left between them. Germline lookup yields CDR1 SGHDN and CDR2 FVKESK. The CDR3 runs to 13 residues. The CDR3 bases are TGTGCCAGCAGCCAAGCTGAGTTTCGTGGCTACACCTTC. It yields the protein CASSQAEFRGYTF.

The genes are TRBV4-2 and TRBJ2-5; TRBD2 might be the D (5 bases). Germline-derived CDR1 and CDR2 are LGHNA and YNFKEQ. The CDR3 consists of 15 residues. Trimming stripped 0 bases from V and 5 bases from J, with 13 bases between. This chain's CDR3 is CASSQDNLASETQYF. The DNA of the CDR3 is TGTGCCAGCAGCCAAGATAATTTAGCGTCTGAGACCCAGTACTTC.

In its sample, this clone was seen a few times. The chain combines TRBV6-6 with TRBJ2-2, with TRBD1 matching over 9 bases. The CDR3 totals 13 residues. CDR1 and CDR2 (germline): MNHNY, SVGAGI (reference sequence). Trimming took 6 bases from V and 7 from J; bases not matched to a gene: 3. This chain's CDR3 is CASRGQGGGELFF. The CDR3 nucleotides are TGTGCCAGCAGGGGACAGGGAGGCGGGGAGCTGTTTTTT.

Points on this clone: The junction departs from germline at one end; a sequencing error may be responsible. This chain links TRBV7-9 with TRBJ1-1, with 10 bases fitting TRBD1. The length of the CDR3 is 16 residues. CDR1 SEHNR and CDR2 FQNEAQ come from the germline V gene (reference sequence). CDR3 nucleotides: TGTTCCAGCAGCTTAGCCCCCGGGACAGGGGAATATATGGCTTTCTTT. Translating it yields CSSSLAPGTGEYMAFF.

The rearrangement links TRBV28 to TRBJ1-5; 7 nucleotides line up with TRBD1. Germline V gene data show CDR1 as MDHEN and CDR2 as SYDVKM. The CDR3 length is 14 residues. V lost 7 bases and J lost 3; bases outside the gene matches: 6. In DNA form, the CDR3 reads TGTGCCAGCAACCTGGGACAGTCCAATCAGCCCCAGCATTTT. This encodes CASNLGQSNQPQHF.

This chain joins TRBV7-9 and TRBJ2-2; D is possibly TRBD2 (5 bases). The CDR3 spans 14 residues. Trimming stripped 8 bases from V and 0 bases from J, with 10 bases between. Germline CDR1 SEHNR, CDR2 FQNEAQ (reference sequence). CDR3 in DNA: TGTGCCAGCGGGAGTGAGTCGAACACCGGGGAGCTGTTTTTT. Amino acids: CASGSESNTGELFF.

The chain has TRBV25-1 and TRBJ2-5; possibly TRBD1 for D (6 bases). The DNA end is a closer match to TRBJ2-7, so the J assignment may be wrong. Per germline, CDR1 MGHDK and CDR2 SYGVNS. The CDR3 runs 14 residues. The chain's CDR3 is CASSESTGRYEQYF. CDR3 in DNA: TGTGCCAGCAGTGAATCGACAGGCAGATACGAGCAGTACTTC.

This chain links TRBV27 with TRBJ1-2, with 8 positions matching TRBD1. The CDR3 consists of 14 residues. CDR1 and CDR2 from the germline V gene are MNHEY and SMNVEV (reference sequence). The ends lost 5 bases at V and 10 bases at J; junction bases unmatched: 12. CDR3 protein: CASSPLRQGSIYTF. CDR3 nucleotides: TGTGCCAGCAGTCCACTCCGACAGGGGAGCATCTACACCTTC.

The V call is TRBV5-5, the J call TRBJ1-3, with D perhaps TRBD1 (6 bases). Looked up from germline, CDR1 is SGHKS and CDR2 is YYEKEE (reference sequence). V lost 2 bases to trimming and J lost 0 bases, with 15 bases between them. The length of the CDR3 is 17 residues. The CDR3 region has the DNA TGTGCCAGCAGCTTAAGACAGGCGACTCACTCTGGAAACACCATATATTTT. Amino acids: CASSLRQATHSGNTIYF.